These 17 T cell receptor beta chains were sequenced from one sample in a study of control samples from healthy donors and cancer patients. Assay used: immunoSEQ multiplex PCR; TCRdb lists only in-frame clones, some missing. The sample holds some 65,000 clones, around 84% seen once. Sequenced: PBMCs. These receptors were taken from a woman aged 45-60 years with lung cancer.

The rearrangement uses TRBV7-3 and TRBJ2-3; perhaps D is TRBD1 or TRBD2 (5 bases each). CDR1 and CDR2 from the germline V gene are SGHTA and FQGTGA. V was cut by 5 bases and J by 4 bases, with 22 bases left in between. The CDR3 is 17 residues long. This CDR3 is CASSRRNPGPAPDTQYF. As DNA, the CDR3 is TGTGCCAGCAGCCGGAGAAATCCGGGACCCGCCCCAGATACGCAGTATTTT.

V and J are TRBV7-9 and TRBJ2-1; no reliable D call. CDR3 size: 11 residues. The V end was cut by 3 bases, the J end by 9 bases, with 6 bases between. CDR1 SEHNR and CDR2 FQNEAQ come from the germline V gene (reference sequence). The chain's CDR3 is CASSFGLEQFF. CDR3 DNA: TGTGCCAGCAGCTTCGGTCTTGAGCAGTTCTTC.

To note about this clone: Mismatch with germline at one junction end may stem from a read error. The V gene is TRBV18, the J gene TRBJ2-6; D gene ambiguous. The CDR3 has 14 residues. The germline CDR1 and CDR2 sequences are KGHSH and LQKENI. CDR3 coding DNA: TGTGCCAGCTCGCCACTCTCTGGGGCCAACGTCCTGACTTTC. Its translation is CASSPLSGANVLTF.

This chain connects TRBV27 to TRBJ2-5, with D uncertain. Germline CDR1 and CDR2: MNHEY and SMNVEV (reference sequence). The CDR3 contains 13 residues. V was pared by 5 bases and J by 2 bases, with 9 bases between. CDR3 in amino acids: CASSPRNQETQYF. The CDR3 DNA is TGTGCCAGCAGTCCCAGAAATCAAGAGACCCAGTACTTC.

This clone is categorized as medium-sized. The chain recombines TRBV20-1 with TRBJ2-5; D not resolved. CDR3 size: 11 residues. The germline V and J ends were trimmed by 7 bases and 5 bases, with 11 bases remaining between them. CDR1 and CDR2 (germline): DFQATT, SNEGSKA (reference sequence). In DNA form, the CDR3 reads TGCAGTGTTTCAAGGTCGGAGACCCAGTACTTC. Translated, it gives CSVSRSETQYF.

The rearrangement uses TRBV28 and TRBJ2-2, with a tentative D call TRBD1 (6 bases). The V and J ends lost 3 bases and 4 bases respectively, with 15 bases between them. The germline gives CDR1 MDHEN, CDR2 SYDVKM. This CDR3 is built from 16 residues. In DNA form, the CDR3 reads TGTGCCAGCAGTTTCCCTTCAGGGGACGGCACCGGGGAGCTGTTTTTT. Its translation: CASSFPSGDGTGELFF. Looking up the rest from reference TRBV28 and TRBJ2-2 gives the full variable domain: DVKVTQSSRYLVKRTGEKVFLECVQDMDHENMFWYRQDPGLGLRLIYFSYDVKMKEKGDIPEGYSVSREKKERFSLILESASTNQTSMYLCASSFPSGDGTGELFFGEGSRLTVL.

The V call is TRBV7-2, the J call TRBJ1-1; possibly TRBD1 for D (6 bases). Per germline, CDR1 SGHTA and CDR2 FQGNSA. CDR3 length equals 17 residues. Between the trimmed V and J ends, which lost 4 bases and 0 bases, there was a span of 18 bases. CDR3 DNA: TGTGCCAGCAGCTCCTCCCCTCCAGGGGTTTTGAACACTGAAGCTTTCTTT. It specifies CASSSSPPGVLNTEAFF.

The chain joins TRBV7-9 to TRBJ1-2; possible D gene TRBD1, 5 bases. The CDR3 totals 16 residues. Trimming cost V 4 bases and J 2 bases, with 17 bases left between them. Germline lookup yields CDR1 SEHNR and CDR2 FQNEAQ (reference sequence). CDR3 residues: CASSSLAGLTNYGYTF. CDR3 DNA: TGTGCCAGCAGCTCCCTCGCGGGACTCACAAACTATGGCTACACCTTC.

V gene TRBV3-1 (or the pseudogene TRBV3-2) combines with J gene TRBJ1-1; the D gene is possibly TRBD1 (6 bases). V was trimmed by 4 bases and J by 5 bases, leaving 14 bases between them. The CDR3 spans 14 residues. Germline lookup yields CDR1 LGHDT and CDR2 YNNKEL (reference sequence). CDR3 sequence (DNA): TGTGCCAGCAGCCTGGCACAGGGTAGGACTGAAGCTTTCTTT. Its translation: CASSLAQGRTEAFF.

This clone was recorded a few times. The V call is TRBV27, the J call TRBJ1-2; 8 bases map to TRBD1. The CDR3 contains 14 residues. V lost 8 bases and J lost 3; bases outside the gene matches: 8. Per germline, CDR1 MNHEY and CDR2 SMNVEV (reference sequence). The chain's CDR3 is CASGSLDRDYGYTF. CDR3 coding DNA: TGTGCCAGCGGCTCATTGGACAGGGACTATGGCTACACCTTC.

The chain is built from TRBV30 and TRBJ1-1, with 7 bases aligning to TRBD1. CDR1 and CDR2 (germline): GTSNPN, SVGIG (reference sequence). This CDR3 comprises 12 residues. Unmatched junction bases numbered 1, after V lost 3 bases and J lost 3 bases. CDR3 in amino acids: CAWRTGDTEAFF. The CDR3 DNA reads as TGTGCCTGGAGAACAGGGGACACTGAAGCTTTCTTT.

The chain carries TRBV9 and TRBJ1-2, with a weak D call TRBD1 (5 bases). Germline V gene data show CDR1 as SGDLS and CDR2 as YYNGEE. This CDR3 has 14 amino acids. V was shortened by 4 bases and J by 4 bases, with 14 bases between the two germline ends. This chain's CDR3 is CASSTGGLSYGYTF. Written as DNA, the CDR3 is TGTGCCAGCAGCACCGGGGGACTCTCCTATGGCTACACCTTC.

The rearrangement links TRBV19 to TRBJ2-3, with D possibly matching TRBD1 (6 bases). This CDR3 is 14 amino acids long. Trimming took off 5 bases at V and 1 base at J, with 10 bases between the two ends. Germline values: CDR1 LNHDA, CDR2 SQIVND (reference sequence). CDR3 in DNA: TGTGCCAGTAGTCAGGGGCGAGGCACAGATACGCAGTATTTT. The encoded protein is CASSQGRGTDTQYF.

This clone was detected only once. The genes are TRBV11-1 and TRBJ2-5, with D unresolved. The length of the CDR3 is 13 residues. Germline CDR1 and CDR2: SGHAT and FQDESV (reference sequence). V was cut by 5 bases and J by 2 bases, with 9 bases left in between. CDR3 in DNA: TGTGCCAGCAGCCGAGGATTTCAAGAGACCCAGTACTTC. Translation: CASSRGFQETQYF.

This clone was seen only once. CDR3 nucleotide sequence: TGTGCTAGTGGTACAATTGAAGGGGGCACTGAAGCTTTCTTT. This encodes CASGTIEGGTEAFF. The chain recombines TRBV12-5 with TRBJ1-1; maybe TRBD1 (6 bases). This CDR3 has 14 amino acids. In germline, CDR1 is LGHNT, CDR2 FRNRAP. Trimming removed 5 bases from V and 4 bases from J, with 14 bases in between.

This clone was seen only a few times. The V gene is TRBV27, the J gene TRBJ1-1; 8 nucleotides line up with TRBD1. CDR1 and CDR2 (germline): MNHEY, SMNVEV (reference sequence). This CDR3 region has 16 residues. The ends lost 6 bases at V and 3 bases at J; junction bases unmatched: 12. CDR3 protein: CASSPIPDRAYTEAFF. For the CDR3, the DNA is TGTGCCAGCAGCCCCATCCCGGACAGGGCCTACACTGAAGCTTTCTTT.

The gene calls are TRBV30 and TRBJ1-4; TRBD1 matches at 8 bases. From germline, CDR1 is GTSNPN and CDR2 SVGIG (reference sequence). With 1 base clipped from V and 5 bases from J, the junction kept 3 bases outside the gene matches. There are 14 residues in the CDR3. The chain's CDR3 is CAWSAGGWNEKLFF. In nucleotides, the CDR3 is TGTGCCTGGAGTGCAGGGGGCTGGAATGAAAAACTGTTTTTT.